This passage covers 26 T cell receptor beta chains from one sample sequenced in a study of blood T cell repertoires in COVID-19. Assay: immunoSEQ multiplex PCR; the TCRdb copy retains only in-frame clones and omits some. The sample records some 240,000 clones, roughly 75% being singletons. What was sequenced was peripheral blood. These receptors were taken from an older woman with acute or convalescent COVID-19.

This clone has a handful of counts. The rearrangement uses TRBV27 and TRBJ1-2; 9 bases are shared with TRBD1. The CDR3 loop spans 15 amino acids. CDR1 is MNHEY and CDR2 is SMNVEV in the germline V gene (reference sequence). V lost 4 bases and J lost 4; bases outside the gene matches: 7. The CDR3 bases are TGTGCCAGCAGTTATTCCGGGACAGGGAGCTATGGCTACACCTTC. Residues: CASSYSGTGSYGYTF.

The chain links TRBV7-3 to TRBJ2-5; D might be TRBD1 (5 bases). CDR1 SGHTA and CDR2 FQGTGA come from the germline V gene. The germline V and J ends were trimmed by 6 bases and 5 bases, with 13 bases remaining between them. The CDR3 length is 13 residues. This CDR3 reads CASSLDRQETQYF. CDR3 coding DNA: TGTGCCAGCAGTTTAGACAGACAGGAGACCCAGTACTTC. Complete variable domain (other parts from reference TRBV7-3 and TRBJ2-5): GAGVSQTPSNKVTEKGKYVELRCDPISGHTALYWYRQSLGQGPEFLIYFQGTGAADDSGLPNDRFFAVRPEGSVSTLKIQRTERGDSAVYLCASSLDRQETQYFGPGTRLLVL.

The chain is built from TRBV3-1 (or the pseudogene TRBV3-2) and TRBJ2-7; 7 nucleotides align to TRBD2. Germline CDR1 LGHDT, CDR2 YNNKEL (reference sequence). The ends lost 1 base at V and 1 base at J; junction bases unmatched: 4. The CDR3 has 15 residues. As DNA, the CDR3 is TGTGCCAGCAGCCAAGGACCCGGGGGGTCCTACGAGCAGTACTTC. This gives the protein CASSQGPGGSYEQYF.

The chain has TRBV7-2 and TRBJ2-1; 8 positions match TRBD2. This CDR3 has 15 residues. With 7 bases clipped from V and 1 base from J, the junction kept 6 bases outside the gene matches. Germline lookup yields CDR1 SGHTA and CDR2 FQGNSA. The CDR3 bases are TGTGCCAGCAAGCCCGGACTAGCATCCTACAATGAGCAGTTCTTC. Translated: CASKPGLASYNEQFF.

This clone was observed a single time. The chain has TRBV15 and TRBJ1-1; D uncertain. Germline V CDR1 and CDR2: LNHNV, YYDKDF (reference sequence). The CDR3 length is 14 residues. V lost 0 bases and J 6 bases, leaving 11 bases between the germline ends. The CDR3 region has the DNA TGTGCCACCAGCAGAGAAGGTGAGGTAGCTGAAGCTTTCTTT. It specifies CATSREGEVAEAFF.

The chain couples TRBV7-2 to TRBJ2-5; 9 nucleotides align to TRBD2. Unmatched junction bases numbered 8, after V lost 1 base and J lost 2 bases. Germline V gene data show CDR1 as SGHTA and CDR2 as FQGNSA. There are 17 residues in the CDR3. CDR3 bases: TGTGCCAGCAGCTTAGTCGGCGGGGGGGCTGGACAAGAGACCCAGTACTTC. This codes for CASSLVGGGAGQETQYF.

The rearrangement uses TRBV5-1 and TRBJ1-2, with D perhaps matching TRBD1 (6 bases). The CDR3 extends over 16 amino acids. V lost 0 bases and J lost 4, with 16 bases in between. CDR1 is SGHRS and CDR2 is YFSETQ in the germline V gene. The CDR3 loop reads CASSLDMAGVIYGYTF. DNA for the CDR3: TGCGCCAGCAGCTTGGATATGGCAGGGGTCATCTATGGCTACACCTTC. Drawing the rest from reference TRBV5-1 and TRBJ1-2, the complete variable domain is KAGVTQTPRYLIKTRGQQVTLSCSPISGHRSVSWYQQTPGQGLQFLFEYFSETQRNKGNFPGRFSGRQFSNSRSEMNVSTLELGDSALYLCASSLDMAGVIYGYTFGSGTRLTVV.

The genes are TRBV12-5 and TRBJ1-1; no clear D. Deletions cut 7 bases from V and 3 bases from J, with 9 bases between. The CDR3 runs to 12 residues. CDR1 is LGHNT, CDR2 FRNRAP, per germline. The CDR3 region has the DNA TGTGCTAGTGCCACACGATACACTGAAGCTTTCTTT. Protein product: CASATRYTEAFF.

This clone came up once. The chain carries TRBV6-5 and TRBJ2-7, with 8 bases fitting TRBD1. This CDR3 is built from 15 residues. Germline lookup yields CDR1 MNHEY and CDR2 SVGAGI. The ends lost 2 bases at V and 1 base at J; junction bases unmatched: 4. CDR3 in DNA: TGTGCCAGCAGTTACGCACGGGACAGGTCCTACGAGCAGTACTTC. Amino acids: CASSYARDRSYEQYF.

The chain recombines TRBV5-5 with TRBJ1-3; TRBD1 might be the D (5 bases). Trimming shortened V by 1 base and J by 8 bases, and 22 bases separated the two germline ends. Germline-derived CDR1 and CDR2 are SGHKS and YYEKEE (reference sequence). CDR3 size: 17 residues. CDR3 region: CASSLRPQGRLMDTIYF. The CDR3 DNA follows: TGTGCCAGCAGCTTGCGCCCTCAGGGAAGGCTTATGGACACCATATATTTT.

The rearrangement uses TRBV14 and TRBJ1-2; D call uncertain. V was pared by 7 bases and J by 8 bases, with 20 bases between. Germline V lookup: CDR1 SGHDN, CDR2 FVKESK. This CDR3 is 14 amino acids long. DNA for the CDR3: TGTGCCAGCACCGCGTCGCGAGCGGGGAGCGGCTACACCTTC. It is translated as CASTASRAGSGYTF.

This clone was detected a few times. This chain connects TRBV3-1 (or the pseudogene TRBV3-2) to TRBJ1-2; D gene unclear. V was clipped by 1 base and J by 3 bases, with 15 bases between them. Germline V gene lookup returns CDR1 LGHDT and CDR2 YNNKEL (reference sequence). The CDR3 totals 16 residues. The CDR3 sequence: CASSQGVEGTDYGYTF. Written as DNA, the CDR3 is TGTGCCAGCAGCCAAGGTGTTGAGGGAACGGACTATGGCTACACCTTC.

The rearrangement links TRBV6-5 to TRBJ2-5; a possible D gene is TRBD1 (6 bases). V lost 6 bases and J 3 bases, leaving 17 bases between the germline ends. The V gene's germline CDR1 is MNHEY and CDR2 SVGAGI. The CDR3 totals 15 residues. DNA for the CDR3: TGTGCCAGCAGGCCCTACGTCTCAGGGGAAGAGACCCAGTACTTC. It encodes CASRPYVSGEETQYF.

V and J are TRBV5-1 and TRBJ2-1; possibly TRBD1 for D (5 bases). CDR1 is SGHRS and CDR2 is YFSETQ in the germline V gene. This CDR3 comprises 13 residues. Trimming cost V 7 bases and J 6 bases, with 14 bases left between them. CDR3 sequence (DNA): TGCGCCAGCGCCAGGGCGCCGGCCAATGAGCAGTTCTTC. This sequence encodes CASARAPANEQFF.

The CDR3 here is CASSQFGGAQETQYF. The CDR3, as DNA: TGTGCCAGCAGCCAGTTCGGGGGGGCCCAAGAGACCCAGTACTTC. This chain uses TRBV7-2 with TRBJ2-5, with 8 bases aligning to TRBD2. Germline assignment: CDR1 SGHTA and CDR2 FQGNSA. The V and J ends lost 5 bases and 1 base, in that order; junction bases with no gene match: 6. The CDR3 is made up of 15 amino acids. Complete variable domain (other parts from reference TRBV7-2 and TRBJ2-5): GAGVSQSPSNKVTEKGKDVELRCDPISGHTALYWYRQSLGQGLEFLIYFQGNSAPDKSGLPSDRFSAERTGGSVSTLTIQRTQQEDSAVYLCASSQFGGAQETQYFGPGTRLLVL.

The V and J genes are TRBV28 and TRBJ1-1; D might be TRBD1 (5 bases). Germline CDR1 reads MDHEN; CDR2 reads SYDVKM. This CDR3 has 12 amino acids. The V end was cut by 4 bases, the J end by 9 bases, with 12 bases between. The CDR3 protein is CASSSRVDKAFF. DNA for the CDR3: TGTGCCAGCAGTTCCCGGGTGGACAAAGCTTTCTTT. Filled out from reference TRBV28 and TRBJ1-1, the complete variable domain reads DVKVTQSSRYLVKRTGEKVFLECVQDMDHENMFWYRQDPGLGLRLIYFSYDVKMKEKGDIPEGYSVSREKKERFSLILESASTNQTSMYLCASSSRVDKAFFGQGTRLTVV.

This sequence joins TRBV15 and TRBJ2-1; D might be TRBD2 (6 bases). CDR1 is LNHNV, CDR2 YYDKDF, per germline (reference sequence). The CDR3 runs to 14 residues. The V gene lost 7 bases and the J gene lost 9 bases, with 19 bases spanning the gap. Here the CDR3 DNA reads TGTGCCACCACCCGGGACCCCAACGGGAGTGAGCAGTTCTTC. Amino acid sequence: CATTRDPNGSEQFF.

The chain combines TRBV7-3 with TRBJ2-2, with 7 positions matching TRBD2. The CDR3 covers 15 residues. Germline V CDR1 and CDR2: SGHTA, FQGTGA. After removal of 5 bases from V and 0 bases from J, the junction contained 3 bases not matched to a gene. The CDR3 coding sequence is TGTGCCAGCAGCCCCGGACTAGCGAACACCGGGGAGCTGTTTTTT. Protein: CASSPGLANTGELFF.

The table lists this clone with a count of one. The chain combines TRBV5-6 with TRBJ2-7; 10 nucleotides match TRBD1. The CDR3 consists of 14 residues. V gave up 3 bases and J gave up 8 bases; unmatched junction bases: 8. The V gene's germline CDR1 is SGHDT and CDR2 YYEEEE. The DNA of the CDR3 is TGTGCCAGCAGCTCCCGGGACAGGGGTGTGCAGCAGTACTTC. It translates to CASSSRDRGVQQYF.

The gene calls are TRBV19 and TRBJ2-2; 7 bases match TRBD1. The trim removed 8 bases at V and 0 bases at J, leaving 3 bases unmatched. This CDR3 contains 14 residues. Germline V gives CDR1 LNHDA, CDR2 SQIVND (reference sequence). In DNA form, the CDR3 reads TGTGCCAGTGGGGGACAGCCGAACACCGGGGAGCTGTTTTTT. This sequence encodes CASGGQPNTGELFF.

V usage is TRBV6-5 and J usage is TRBJ2-3; a possible D gene is TRBD2 (6 bases). CDR1 MNHEY and CDR2 SVGAGI come from the germline V gene. The length of the CDR3 is 13 residues. The V and J ends lost 6 bases and 0 bases respectively, with 7 bases between them. CDR3 in amino acids: CASRRDSTDTQYF. CDR3 DNA: TGTGCCAGCAGGCGGGACAGCACAGATACGCAGTATTTT.

This rearrangement joins TRBV7-8 to TRBJ1-2, with a weak D call TRBD1 (6 bases). CDR1 and CDR2 from the germline V gene are SGHVS and FQNEAQ. V lost 5 bases to trimming and J lost 5 bases, with 15 bases between them. The CDR3 totals 14 residues. The CDR3 sequence: CASSGSNRDYGYTF. DNA of the CDR3: TGTGCCAGCAGCGGCTCTAACAGGGATTATGGCTACACCTTC.

The J gene is TRBJ2-7, the V gene TRBV30; TRBD2 agrees at 7 bases. Germline CDR1 is GTSNPN and CDR2 is SVGIG (reference sequence). The CDR3 sequence is 13 residues long. V shed 2 bases, J shed 6 bases, and the junction held 7 bases outside the gene matches. DNA of the CDR3: TGTGCCTGGAGTACGGGGGGATCTCTCGAGCAGTACTTC. This gives the protein CAWSTGGSLEQYF. Full variable domain (missing parts from reference TRBV30 and TRBJ2-7): SQTIHQWPATLVQPVGSPLSLECTVEGTSNPNLYWYRQAAGRGLQLLFYSVGIGQISSEVPQNLSASRPQDRQFILSSKKLLLSDSGFYLCAWSTGGSLEQYFGPGTRLTVT.

V and J are TRBV5-1 and TRBJ2-2; TRBD2 matches at 9 bases. Germline V lookup: CDR1 SGHRS, CDR2 YFSETQ. V gave up 3 bases and J gave up 4 bases; unmatched junction bases: 7. The CDR3 spans 16 residues. CDR3 sequence reads: CASSSLAGRSTGELFF. In nucleotides, the CDR3 is TGCGCCAGCAGCTCCCTAGCGGGGCGATCCACCGGGGAGCTGTTTTTT.

V gene TRBV6-5 combines with J gene TRBJ1-6; D is uncertain. The germline V gene encodes CDR1 MNHEY and CDR2 SVGAGI. The CDR3 runs 12 residues. Deletions cut 6 bases from V and 5 bases from J, with 5 bases between. The CDR3 reads CASRINNSPLHF. CDR3 DNA: TGTGCCAGCAGAATTAATAATTCACCCCTCCACTTT.

Worth noting for this clone: Other nucleotide sequences from this sample produce the same CDR3. The CDR3 sequence: CASSLSQGADTQYF. The CDR3 DNA follows: TGTGCCAGCAGTTTATCCCAGGGGGCAGATACGCAGTATTTT. The chain couples TRBV27 to TRBJ2-3; 7 bases agree with TRBD1. The CDR3 runs 14 residues. J lost 4 bases, V lost 0 bases, and 1 base had no gene match. Germline lookup yields CDR1 MNHEY and CDR2 SMNVEV (reference sequence).